This T cell receptor beta chain stems from a study of shared clonotypes between healthy human individuals. Study observations and caveats: Of the naive CD4 clonotypes, about 5% were shared across a handful of donors.

Germline-derived CDR1 and CDR2 are MNHEY and SMNVEV (reference sequence). The J segment lost 3 bases and the V segment lost 3 bases, leaving 5 bases of the junction unmatched. CDR3 length equals 15 residues. As regards this clone: Its specificity is unknown.

Sequencing was performed with immunoSEQ multiplex PCR; in TCRdb, only in-frame clones are kept and a portion is missing. The data contain a few hundred thousand clones, almost 97% of them singletons. The gene calls are TRBV27 and TRBJ1-3, with 7 positions matching TRBD1. Input material: naive CD4+ T cells sorted from blood. Subset indicated: CD45RA+ positively selected. This receptor was taken from a woman under 40 in good health. The CDR3 sequence: CASSLTRDSGNTIYF. The CDR3 DNA is TGTGCCAGCAGTTTGACACGGGACAGTGGAAACACCATATATTTT.